Below, 32 T cell receptor beta chains from the same sample are listed, as sequenced in a study of siplizumab effects on memory and regulatory T cells. The method was immunoSEQ multiplex PCR; TCRdb's version includes in-frame clones alone and lacks a portion of them. Seen here are fewer than 120,000 clones, over 85% observed once, and the top ten hold approximately 1.2%. Sequenced sample: CD4+ T cells sorted from blood. Source of these receptors: a human donor in good health.

V is TRBV6-6 and J is TRBJ1-1; no clear D gene. With 6 bases removed from V and 5 bases from J, the gap between germline ends came to 13 bases. This CDR3 has 13 amino acids. Germline assignment: CDR1 MNHNY and CDR2 SVGAGI (reference sequence). The CDR3 is CASRASGVTEAFF. CDR3 DNA: TGTGCCAGCAGGGCGAGTGGGGTAACTGAAGCTTTCTTT.

CDR3 protein: CASSAWTSGSNEQYF. CDR3 sequence (DNA): TGTGCCAGTAGTGCCTGGACTAGCGGGAGTAACGAGCAGTACTTC. The V call is TRBV19, the J call TRBJ2-7; TRBD2 matches 13 bases. This CDR3 has 15 residues. Germline CDR1 LNHDA, CDR2 SQIVND (reference sequence). Germline trimming cut 5 bases from V and 5 bases from J; bases unmatched to any gene: 6.

This clone occurred once. The chain links TRBV11-2 to TRBJ1-5; tentatively, D is TRBD1 (5 bases). Trimming shortened V by 3 bases and J by 5 bases, and 8 bases separated the two germline ends. The germline V gene encodes CDR1 SGHAT and CDR2 FQNNGV. The CDR3 is made up of 13 amino acids. The CDR3 sequence: CASSLTGDQPQHF. The CDR3 coding sequence is TGTGCCAGCAGCTTGACGGGGGATCAGCCCCAGCATTTT.

V and J are TRBV5-6 and TRBJ1-1; D is unresolved. The V and J ends lost 6 bases and 7 bases respectively, with 22 bases between them. The CDR3 spans 15 residues. Germline CDR1 reads SGHDT; CDR2 reads YYEEEE. CDR3 nucleotides: TGTGCCAGCATCCACCCCGGCCAGGAGACTAATGAAGCTTTCTTT. It encodes CASIHPGQETNEAFF.

The chain links TRBV5-8 to TRBJ1-2, with TRBD1 matching 9 bases. The CDR3 consists of 14 residues. Germline V gene data show CDR1 as SGHTS and CDR2 as YDEGEE. V gave up 7 bases and J gave up 0 bases; unmatched junction bases: 4. CDR3 region: CASGTGMTNYGYTF. Here the CDR3 DNA reads TGTGCCAGCGGGACAGGGATGACTAACTATGGCTACACCTTC.

The V and J genes are TRBV7-3 and TRBJ2-2, with D possibly being TRBD1 (6 bases). Per germline, CDR1 SGHTA and CDR2 FQGTGA. The V gene lost 4 bases and the J gene lost 1 base, with 13 bases spanning the gap. This CDR3 comprises 16 residues. The CDR3 spells CASSSTRTENTGELFF. DNA for the CDR3: TGTGCCAGCAGCTCGACACGGACAGAGAACACCGGGGAGCTGTTTTTT.

This chain joins TRBV5-1 and TRBJ2-3; no clear D. The length of the CDR3 is 14 residues. Trimming left V 2 bases short and J 3 bases short, with 10 bases between. Germline CDR1 reads SGHRS; CDR2 reads YFSETQ. The CDR3 loop is CASSFRSETDTQYF. The CDR3 DNA is TGCGCCAGCAGCTTTAGATCAGAAACAGATACGCAGTATTTT.

The rearrangement joins TRBV10-3 to TRBJ1-5; D not certain. V lost 4 bases and J lost 0, with 10 bases in between. This CDR3 spans 15 amino acids. Germline V lookup: CDR1 ENHRY, CDR2 SYGVKD. The CDR3 DNA sequence: TGTGCCATCAGTGCTACGCCATATAGCAATCAGCCCCAGCATTTT. Translating gives CAISATPYSNQPQHF.

The chain employs TRBV6-4 and TRBJ2-7; 9 nucleotides agree with TRBD1. Trimming took 4 bases from V and 6 from J; bases not matched to a gene: 4. Germline V lookup: CDR1 MRHNA, CDR2 SNTAGT. The CDR3 runs 13 residues. This CDR3 reads CASSADRGSEQYF. The CDR3, as DNA: TGTGCCAGCAGTGCTGACAGGGGGAGCGAGCAGTACTTC.

V and J are TRBV6-5 and TRBJ1-2, with 7 nucleotides matching TRBD1. V shed 6 bases and J 6 bases; nucleotides not matched to a gene: 10. Looked up from germline, CDR1 is MNHEY and CDR2 is SVGAGI. The CDR3 totals 14 residues. The chain's CDR3 is CASSHDREVHGYTF. The CDR3, as DNA: TGTGCCAGCAGCCACGACAGGGAGGTCCATGGCTACACCTTC.

This chain links TRBV7-9 with TRBJ1-3; no reliable D call. V dropped 1 base and J dropped 0 bases, with 7 bases sitting between them. CDR1 and CDR2 from the germline V gene are SEHNR and FQNEAQ (reference sequence). The CDR3 has 15 residues. CDR3 nucleotides: TGTGCCAGCAGCTTAGGGGCCTACTCTGGAAACACCATATATTTT. Protein: CASSLGAYSGNTIYF.

This clone was seen a handful of times. The chain has TRBV4-1 and TRBJ1-5; D unclear. CDR3 length: 13 residues. CDR1 is MGHRA and CDR2 is YSYEKL in the germline V gene. V lost 6 bases and J lost 3, with 9 bases in between. For the CDR3, the DNA is TGCGCCAGCAGTGGACTTAACAATCAGCCCCAGCATTTT. Translation: CASSGLNNQPQHF.

CDR3 in DNA: TGTGCCAGCAGCTTATTCCCCCCGGATGTCACCGGGGAGCTGTTTTTT. This translates into CASSLFPPDVTGELFF. This rearrangement joins TRBV7-2 to TRBJ2-2; D remains ambiguous. The germline gives CDR1 SGHTA, CDR2 FQGNSA. V was cut by 2 bases and J by 4 bases, with 14 bases left in between. This CDR3 has 16 residues.

The gene calls are TRBV11-2 and TRBJ1-1; D call uncertain. Germline V lookup: CDR1 SGHAT, CDR2 FQNNGV. V was trimmed by 2 bases and J by 3 bases, leaving 13 bases between them. This CDR3 spans 15 amino acids. The CDR3 coding sequence is TGTGCCAGCAGCTTATTCCCCCACAGCTACACTGAAGCTTTCTTT. This translates into CASSLFPHSYTEAFF.

About this clone itself: At the DNA level, this CDR3 is encoded by other sequences in the same sample as well. The chain carries TRBV9 and TRBJ2-7; D is ambiguous. CDR1 is SGDLS and CDR2 is YYNGEE in the germline V gene. The CDR3 runs to 14 residues. Trimming shortened V by 0 bases and J by 1 base, and 8 bases separated the two germline ends. CDR3 region: CASSVGPGSYEQYF. Written as DNA, the CDR3 is TGTGCCAGCAGCGTAGGTCCAGGATCCTACGAGCAGTACTTC. Looking up the rest from reference TRBV9 and TRBJ2-7 gives the full variable domain: DSGVTQTPKHLITATGQRVTLRCSPRSGDLSVYWYQQSLDQGLQFLIQYYNGEERAKGNILERFSAQQFPDLHSELNLSSLELGDSALYFCASSVGPGSYEQYFGPGTRLTVT.

The genes are TRBV7-8 and TRBJ2-7; D possibly corresponds to TRBD2 (5 bases). The germline gives CDR1 SGHVS, CDR2 FQNEAQ. CDR3 length: 15 amino acids. Trimming stripped 5 bases from V and 6 bases from J, with 20 bases between. The CDR3 region has the DNA TGTGCCAGCAGCCAGAAACTTGGACTCGCCCTCGAGCAGTACTTC. Its translation: CASSQKLGLALEQYF.

The chain uses TRBV7-6 and TRBJ1-4; D remains ambiguous. This CDR3 spans 13 amino acids. Germline V gives CDR1 SGHVS, CDR2 FNYEAQ. V lost 2 bases and J lost 13, with 14 bases in between. CDR3 DNA: TGTGCCAGCAGCTTAACCCGGGAGGTCGGACTGTTTTTT. Its protein is CASSLTREVGLFF.

The rearrangement links TRBV18 to TRBJ1-1; TRBD1 matches 9 bases. V dropped 2 bases and J dropped 7; count of bases not matched to a gene: 5. This CDR3 spans 14 amino acids. Per germline, CDR1 KGHSH and CDR2 LQKENI. The CDR3 is CASSPGGQGNEAFF. CDR3 nucleotide sequence: TGTGCCAGCTCACCAGGCGGACAGGGGAATGAAGCTTTCTTT. Using reference TRBV18 and TRBJ1-1 for the parts outside the CDR3, the full variable domain is NAGVMQNPRHLVRRRGQEARLRCSPMKGHSHVYWYRQLPEEGLKFMVYLQKENIIDESGMPKERFSAEFPKEGPSILRIQQVVRGDSAAYFCASSPGGQGNEAFFGQGTRLTVV.

The chain joins TRBV7-2 to TRBJ2-6; 7 bases match TRBD1. The CDR3 totals 16 residues. The V gene end was trimmed by 9 bases and the J gene end by 1 base; junction bases not matched to a gene: 9. Germline V gives CDR1 SGHTA, CDR2 FQGNSA. CDR3 residues: CASATGPVSGANVLTF. DNA of the CDR3: TGTGCCAGTGCGACAGGGCCGGTGTCTGGGGCCAACGTCCTGACTTTC.

This rearrangement joins TRBV5-1 to TRBJ1-3; D may be TRBD1 (6 bases). V was shortened by 2 bases and J by 0 bases, with 18 bases between the two germline ends. The germline gives CDR1 SGHRS, CDR2 YFSETQ. There are 18 residues in the CDR3. The CDR3 loop is CASSLFIRGASSGNTIYF. The CDR3 region has the DNA TGCGCCAGCAGCTTATTCATCAGGGGCGCCTCCTCTGGAAACACCATATATTTT. The full variable domain, its missing parts supplied by reference TRBV5-1 and TRBJ1-3, is KAGVTQTPRYLIKTRGQQVTLSCSPISGHRSVSWYQQTPGQGLQFLFEYFSETQRNKGNFPGRFSGRQFSNSRSEMNVSTLELGDSALYLCASSLFIRGASSGNTIYFGEGSWLTVV.

The V gene is TRBV25-1, the J gene TRBJ1-2, with 7 bases aligning to TRBD1. Germline V gene data show CDR1 as MGHDK and CDR2 as SYGVNS. This CDR3 comprises 16 residues. V shed 3 bases and J 4 bases; nucleotides not matched to a gene: 11. This chain's CDR3 is CASSEGGGGAGYGYTF. CDR3 nucleotide sequence: TGTGCCAGCAGTGAGGGGGGAGGGGGCGCCGGCTATGGCTACACCTTC.

The genes are TRBV2 and TRBJ1-5, with 12 positions matching TRBD1. Germline loops: CDR1 SNHLY, CDR2 FYNNEI. V gave up 0 bases and J gave up 1 base; unmatched junction bases: 4. The CDR3 loop spans 18 amino acids. CDR3 coding DNA: TGTGCCAGCAGTGAAGCGCTAGGGACAGGGGGCAGCAATCAGCCCCAGCATTTT. It encodes CASSEALGTGGSNQPQHF.

The rearrangement links TRBV7-2 to TRBJ2-3, with a weak D call TRBD2 (6 bases). The CDR3 is 15 residues long. Germline V gene sequence: CDR1 SGHTA, CDR2 FQGNSA. Trimming shortened V by 2 bases and J by 1 base, and 10 bases separated the two germline ends. In nucleotides, the CDR3 is TGTGCCAGCAGCTTATCGGGGGTGGGCACAGATACGCAGTATTTT. Protein product: CASSLSGVGTDTQYF.

The V call is TRBV5-1, the J call TRBJ2-7; TRBD2 is a possible D gene (5 bases). Trimming removed 0 bases from V and 3 bases from J, with 16 bases in between. This CDR3 is built from 16 residues. CDR1 is SGHRS, CDR2 YFSETQ, per germline. CDR3 residues: CASSLAGTRGFYEQYF. The CDR3 coding sequence is TGCGCCAGCAGCTTGGCCGGCACTCGGGGATTCTACGAGCAGTACTTC.

The gene calls are TRBV7-8 and TRBJ2-7; 10 bases line up with TRBD1. CDR3 length equals 14 residues. Germline V gives CDR1 SGHVS, CDR2 FQNEAQ. V was clipped by 4 bases and J by 4 bases; unmatched bases: 4. The CDR3 nucleotides read TGTGCCAGCAGCTCCCGGACAGGGGGATACGAGCAGTACTTC. As protein: CASSSRTGGYEQYF.

The chain links TRBV2 to TRBJ2-2, with a tentative D call TRBD1 (6 bases). Trimming pared 7 bases from V and 0 bases from J, leaving 12 bases between. CDR1 and CDR2 from the germline V gene are SNHLY and FYNNEI. The CDR3 length is 15 residues. CDR3 region: CASNRDIANTGELFF. Written as DNA, the CDR3 is TGTGCCAGCAACCGGGACATCGCGAACACCGGGGAGCTGTTTTTT.

This clone came up once. V gene TRBV5-1 combines with J gene TRBJ1-4; the D is unclear. CDR3 length equals 14 residues. V lost 0 bases, J lost 8 bases, and 11 bases lay in between. Germline CDR1 reads SGHRS; CDR2 reads YFSETQ. The CDR3 bases are TGCGCCAGCAGCTTGGCCGCGACGCAGGAAAAACTGTTTTTT. It yields the protein CASSLAATQEKLFF.

The chain recombines TRBV5-1 with TRBJ2-5; the match to TRBD1 covers 7 bases. After removal of 3 bases from V and 6 bases from J, the junction contained 11 bases not matched to a gene. This CDR3 comprises 15 residues. Germline CDR1 SGHRS, CDR2 YFSETQ. The CDR3 DNA follows: TGCGCCAGCAGCTCCGAACAGGGGATGGGACAGACCCAGTACTTC. This sequence encodes CASSSEQGMGQTQYF.

DNA of the CDR3: TGTGCCAGCTCCCCCGGAGGAGTTGGGGTGAACACTGAAGCTTTCTTT. Translated, it gives CASSPGGVGVNTEAFF. This chain uses TRBV18 with TRBJ1-1; D gene ambiguous. The length of the CDR3 is 16 residues. Trimming left V 6 bases short and J 0 bases short, with 17 bases between. Germline CDR1 and CDR2: KGHSH and LQKENI.

This chain connects TRBV4-2 to TRBJ1-5; 7 bases align to TRBD1. V was clipped by 0 bases and J by 3 bases; unmatched bases: 5. The CDR3 contains 16 residues. Germline V gene lookup returns CDR1 LGHNA and CDR2 YNFKEQ. The CDR3 here is CASSQDQGQLNQPQHF. For the CDR3, the DNA is TGTGCCAGCAGCCAAGATCAGGGACAGCTCAATCAGCCCCAGCATTTT.

The chain employs TRBV4-1 and TRBJ1-2; TRBD1 is a possible D gene (6 bases). The CDR3 is 15 residues long. In germline, CDR1 is MGHRA, CDR2 YSYEKL. The V and J ends lost 4 bases and 6 bases respectively, with 18 bases between them. The CDR3 DNA follows: TGCGCCAGCAGCCGCGATCAGACAGGACCCAATGGCTACACCTTC. Its protein is CASSRDQTGPNGYTF.

This clone was seen only once. The chain carries TRBV5-4 and TRBJ2-5; weak D call: TRBD1 (7 bases). Germline-derived CDR1 and CDR2 are SGHNT and YYREEE (reference sequence). Trimming took 4 bases from V and 4 from J, leaving 23 bases between them. The CDR3 covers 17 residues. The CDR3 sequence is CASSPRTPRGDGETQYF. As DNA, the CDR3 is TGTGCCAGCAGCCCCCGTACCCCCAGGGGGGATGGAGAGACCCAGTACTTC.